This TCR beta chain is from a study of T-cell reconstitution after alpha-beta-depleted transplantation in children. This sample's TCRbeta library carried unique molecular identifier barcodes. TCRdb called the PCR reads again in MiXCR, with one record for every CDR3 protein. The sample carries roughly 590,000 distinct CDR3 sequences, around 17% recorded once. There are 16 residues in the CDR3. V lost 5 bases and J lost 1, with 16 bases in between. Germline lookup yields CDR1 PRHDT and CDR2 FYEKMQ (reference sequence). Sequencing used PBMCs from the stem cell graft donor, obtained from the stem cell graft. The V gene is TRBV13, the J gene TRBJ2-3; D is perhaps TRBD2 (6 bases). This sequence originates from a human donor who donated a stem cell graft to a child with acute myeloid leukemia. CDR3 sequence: CASSPRSGGRTDTQYF. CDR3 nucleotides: TGTGCCAGCAGCCCCCGCTCCGGGGGACGCACAGATACGCAGTATTTT.